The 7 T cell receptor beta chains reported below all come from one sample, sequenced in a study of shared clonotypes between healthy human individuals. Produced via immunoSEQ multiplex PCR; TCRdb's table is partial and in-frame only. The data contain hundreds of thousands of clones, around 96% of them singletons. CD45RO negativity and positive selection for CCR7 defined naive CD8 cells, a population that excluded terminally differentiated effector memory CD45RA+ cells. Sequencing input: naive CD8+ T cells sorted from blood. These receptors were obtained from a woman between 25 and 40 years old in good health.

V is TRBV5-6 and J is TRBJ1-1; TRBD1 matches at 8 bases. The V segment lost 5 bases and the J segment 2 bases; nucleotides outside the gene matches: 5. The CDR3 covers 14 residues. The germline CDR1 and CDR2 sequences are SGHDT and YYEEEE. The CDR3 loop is CASRGQGQNTEAFF. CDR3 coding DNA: TGTGCCAGCAGAGGACAGGGACAAAACACTGAAGCTTTCTTT.

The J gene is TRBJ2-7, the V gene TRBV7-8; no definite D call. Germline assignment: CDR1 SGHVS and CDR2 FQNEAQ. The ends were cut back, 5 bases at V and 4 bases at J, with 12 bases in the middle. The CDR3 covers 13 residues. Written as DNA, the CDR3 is TGTGCCAGCAGCCCGTATTTTGGGTACGAGCAGTACTTC. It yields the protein CASSPYFGYEQYF. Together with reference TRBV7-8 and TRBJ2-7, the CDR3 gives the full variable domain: GAGVSQSPRYKVAKRGQDVALRCDPISGHVSLFWYQQALGQGPEFLTYFQNEAQLDKSGLPSDRFFAERPEGSVSTLKIQRTQQEDSAVYLCASSPYFGYEQYFGPGTRLTVT.

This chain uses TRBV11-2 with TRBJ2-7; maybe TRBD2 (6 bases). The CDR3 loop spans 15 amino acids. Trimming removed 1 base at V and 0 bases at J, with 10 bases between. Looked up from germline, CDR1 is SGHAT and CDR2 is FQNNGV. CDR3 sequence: CASSLVGGSSYEQYF. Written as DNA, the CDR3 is TGTGCCAGCAGCTTAGTCGGAGGGAGCTCCTACGAGCAGTACTTC.

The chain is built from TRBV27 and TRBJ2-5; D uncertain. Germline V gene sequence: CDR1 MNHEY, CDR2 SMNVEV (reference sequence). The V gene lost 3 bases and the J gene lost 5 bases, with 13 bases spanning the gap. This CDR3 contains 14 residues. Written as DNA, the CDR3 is TGTGCCAGCAGTTTCATAGGGTCGCAGGAGACCCAGTACTTC. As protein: CASSFIGSQETQYF.

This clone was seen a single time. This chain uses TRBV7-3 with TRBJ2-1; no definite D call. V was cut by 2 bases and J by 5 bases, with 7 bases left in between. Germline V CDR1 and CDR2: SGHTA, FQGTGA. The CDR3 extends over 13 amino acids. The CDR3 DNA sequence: TGTGCCAGCAGCTTAGCCGTCCACAATGAGCAGTTCTTC. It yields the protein CASSLAVHNEQFF.

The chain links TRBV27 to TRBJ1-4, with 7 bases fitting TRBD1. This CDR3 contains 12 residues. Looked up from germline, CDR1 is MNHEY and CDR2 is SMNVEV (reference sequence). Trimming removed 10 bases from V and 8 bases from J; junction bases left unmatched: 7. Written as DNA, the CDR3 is TGTGCCACCAAGCAGGGGGGGGAAAAACTGTTTTTT. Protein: CATKQGGEKLFF.

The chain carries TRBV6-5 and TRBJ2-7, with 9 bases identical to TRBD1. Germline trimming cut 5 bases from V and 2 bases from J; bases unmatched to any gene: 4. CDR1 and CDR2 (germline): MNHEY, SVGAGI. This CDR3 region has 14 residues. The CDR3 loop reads CASSTRTGAYEQYF. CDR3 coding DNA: TGTGCCAGCAGTACCAGGACAGGGGCCTACGAGCAGTACTTC.